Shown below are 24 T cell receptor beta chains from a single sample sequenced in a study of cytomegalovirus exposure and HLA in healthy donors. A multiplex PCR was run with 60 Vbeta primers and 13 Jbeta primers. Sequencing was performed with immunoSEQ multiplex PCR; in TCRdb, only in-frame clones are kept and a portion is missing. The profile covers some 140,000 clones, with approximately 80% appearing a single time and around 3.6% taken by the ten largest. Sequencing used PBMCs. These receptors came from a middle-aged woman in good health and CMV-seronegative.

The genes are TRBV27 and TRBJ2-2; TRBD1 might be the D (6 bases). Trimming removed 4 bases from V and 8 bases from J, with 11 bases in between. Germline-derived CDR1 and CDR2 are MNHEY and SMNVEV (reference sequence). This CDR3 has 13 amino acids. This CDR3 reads CASSSGAVGELFF. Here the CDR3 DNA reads TGTGCCAGCAGTTCAGGGGCTGTGGGGGAGCTGTTTTTT.

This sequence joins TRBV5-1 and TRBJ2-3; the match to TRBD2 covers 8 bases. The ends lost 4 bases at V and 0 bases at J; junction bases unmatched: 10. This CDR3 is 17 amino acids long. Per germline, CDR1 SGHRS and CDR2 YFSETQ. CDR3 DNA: TGCGCCAGCAGCCCGCCCTCAGCGGGAGCTAGCACAGATACGCAGTATTTT. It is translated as CASSPPSAGASTDTQYF.

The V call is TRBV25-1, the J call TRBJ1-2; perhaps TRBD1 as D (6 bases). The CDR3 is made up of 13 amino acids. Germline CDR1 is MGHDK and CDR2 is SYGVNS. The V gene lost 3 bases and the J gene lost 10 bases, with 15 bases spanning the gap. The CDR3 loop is CASSDLRTDLYTF. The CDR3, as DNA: TGTGCCAGCAGTGATCTCAGGACAGACCTCTACACCTTC.

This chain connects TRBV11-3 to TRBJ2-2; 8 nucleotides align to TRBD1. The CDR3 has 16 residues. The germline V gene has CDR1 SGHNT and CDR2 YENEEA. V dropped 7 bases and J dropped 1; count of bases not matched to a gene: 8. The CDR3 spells CASIEPGQENTGELFF. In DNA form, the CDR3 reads TGTGCCAGCATAGAACCGGGACAGGAGAACACCGGGGAGCTGTTTTTT. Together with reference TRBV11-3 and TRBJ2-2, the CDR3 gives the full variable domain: EAGVVQSPRYKIIEKKQPVAFWCNPISGHNTLYWYLQNLGQGPELLIRYENEEAVDDSQLPKDRFSAERLKGVDSTLKIQPAELGDSAVYLCASIEPGQENTGELFFGEGSRLTVL.

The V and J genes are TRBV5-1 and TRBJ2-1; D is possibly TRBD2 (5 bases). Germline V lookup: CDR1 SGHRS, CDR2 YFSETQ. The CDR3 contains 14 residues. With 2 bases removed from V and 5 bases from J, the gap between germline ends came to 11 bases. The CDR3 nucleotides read TGCGCCAGCAGCTTACGGGGTCGGCACAATGAGCAGTTCTTC. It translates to CASSLRGRHNEQFF.

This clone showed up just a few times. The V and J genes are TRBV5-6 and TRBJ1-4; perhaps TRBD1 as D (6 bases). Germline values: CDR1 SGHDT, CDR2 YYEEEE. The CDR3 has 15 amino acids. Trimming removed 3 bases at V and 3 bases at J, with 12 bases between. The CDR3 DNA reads TGTGCCAGCAGCTCCCTGACAGGACCTAATGAAAAACTGTTTTTT. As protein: CASSSLTGPNEKLFF.

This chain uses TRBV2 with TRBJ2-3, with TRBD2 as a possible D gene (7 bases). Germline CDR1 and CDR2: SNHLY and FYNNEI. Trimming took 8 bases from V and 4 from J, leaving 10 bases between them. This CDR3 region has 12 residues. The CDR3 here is CASGGASDTQYF. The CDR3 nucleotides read TGTGCCAGCGGGGGGGCCTCAGATACGCAGTATTTT.

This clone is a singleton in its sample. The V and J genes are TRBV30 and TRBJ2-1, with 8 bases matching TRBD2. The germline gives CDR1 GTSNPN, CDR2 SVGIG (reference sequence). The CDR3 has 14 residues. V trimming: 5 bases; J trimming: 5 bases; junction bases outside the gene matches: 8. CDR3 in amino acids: CAWGGIAGNNEQFF. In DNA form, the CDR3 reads TGTGCCTGGGGCGGGATAGCGGGAAACAATGAGCAGTTCTTC.

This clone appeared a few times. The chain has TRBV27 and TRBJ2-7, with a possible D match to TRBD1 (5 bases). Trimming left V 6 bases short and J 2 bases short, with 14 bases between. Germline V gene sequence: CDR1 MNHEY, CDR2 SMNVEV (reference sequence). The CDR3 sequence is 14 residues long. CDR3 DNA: TGTGCCAGCAGGGGCAGACAGAGCGCCTACGAGCAGTACTTC. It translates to CASRGRQSAYEQYF.

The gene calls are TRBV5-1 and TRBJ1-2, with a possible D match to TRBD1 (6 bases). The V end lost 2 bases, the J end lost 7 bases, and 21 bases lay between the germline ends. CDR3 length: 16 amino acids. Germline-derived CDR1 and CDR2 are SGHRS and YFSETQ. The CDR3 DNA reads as TGCGCCAGCAGCTTCCAATCCGGCAGGGGCATAAGTGGCTACACCTTC. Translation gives CASSFQSGRGISGYTF. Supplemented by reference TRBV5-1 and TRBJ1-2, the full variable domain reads KAGVTQTPRYLIKTRGQQVTLSCSPISGHRSVSWYQQTPGQGLQFLFEYFSETQRNKGNFPGRFSGRQFSNSRSEMNVSTLELGDSALYLCASSFQSGRGISGYTFGSGTRLTVV.

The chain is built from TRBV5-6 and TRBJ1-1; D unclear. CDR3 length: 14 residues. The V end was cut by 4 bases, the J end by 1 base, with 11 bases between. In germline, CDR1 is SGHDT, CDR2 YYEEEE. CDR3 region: CASSDFLRNTEAFF. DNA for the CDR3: TGTGCCAGCAGCGATTTTTTGAGGAACACTGAAGCTTTCTTT.

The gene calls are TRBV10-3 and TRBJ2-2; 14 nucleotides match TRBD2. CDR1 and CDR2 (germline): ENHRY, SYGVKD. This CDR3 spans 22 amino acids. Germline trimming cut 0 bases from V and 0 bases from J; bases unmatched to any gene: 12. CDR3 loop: CAISESPPGLAGVTPNTGELFF. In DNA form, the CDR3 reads TGTGCCATCAGTGAGTCCCCCCCGGGACTAGCGGGGGTCACACCGAACACCGGGGAGCTGTTTTTT.

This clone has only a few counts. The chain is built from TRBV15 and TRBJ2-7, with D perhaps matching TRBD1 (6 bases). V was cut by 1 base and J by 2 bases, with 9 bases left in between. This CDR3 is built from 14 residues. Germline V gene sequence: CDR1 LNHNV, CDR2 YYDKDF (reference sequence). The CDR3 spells CATSRGKGAYEQYF. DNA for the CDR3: TGTGCCACCAGCAGAGGGAAGGGGGCCTACGAGCAGTACTTC.

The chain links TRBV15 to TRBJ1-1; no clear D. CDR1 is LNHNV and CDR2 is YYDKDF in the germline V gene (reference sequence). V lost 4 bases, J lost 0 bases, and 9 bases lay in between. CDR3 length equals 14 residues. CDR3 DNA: TGTGCCACCAGCATTCGACAAATGAACACTGAAGCTTTCTTT. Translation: CATSIRQMNTEAFF.

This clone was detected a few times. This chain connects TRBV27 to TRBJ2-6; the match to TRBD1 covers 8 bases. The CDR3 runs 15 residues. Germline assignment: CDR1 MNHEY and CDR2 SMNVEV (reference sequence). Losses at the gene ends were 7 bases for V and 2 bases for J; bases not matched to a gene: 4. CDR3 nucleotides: TGTGCCAGCAATCCAGGGGGCCCTGGGGCCAACGTCCTGACTTTC. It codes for CASNPGGPGANVLTF.

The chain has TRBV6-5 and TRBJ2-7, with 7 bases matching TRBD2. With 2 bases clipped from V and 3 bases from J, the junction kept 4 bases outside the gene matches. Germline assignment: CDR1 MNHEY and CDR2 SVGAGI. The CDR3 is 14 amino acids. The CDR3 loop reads CASSYGDYDYEQYF. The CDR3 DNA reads TGTGCCAGCAGTTACGGGGACTACGACTACGAGCAGTACTTC.

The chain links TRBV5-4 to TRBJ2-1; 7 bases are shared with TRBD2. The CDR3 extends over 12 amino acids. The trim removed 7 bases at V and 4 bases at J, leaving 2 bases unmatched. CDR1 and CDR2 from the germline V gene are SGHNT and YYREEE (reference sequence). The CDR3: CASLGGYNEQFF. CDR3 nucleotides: TGTGCCAGCTTGGGGGGGTACAATGAGCAGTTCTTC. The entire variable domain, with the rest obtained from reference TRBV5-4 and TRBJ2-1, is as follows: ETGVTQSPTHLIKTRGQQVTLRCSSQSGHNTVSWYQQALGQGPQFIFQYYREEENGRGNFPPRFSGLQFPNYSSELNVNALELDDSALYLCASLGGYNEQFFGPGTRLTVL.

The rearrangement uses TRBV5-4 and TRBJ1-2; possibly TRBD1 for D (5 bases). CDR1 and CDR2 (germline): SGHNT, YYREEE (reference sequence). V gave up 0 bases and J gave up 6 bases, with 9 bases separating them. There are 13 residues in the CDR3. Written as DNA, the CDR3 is TGTGCCAGCAGCTTGGGGGGCATTGATGGCTACACCTTC. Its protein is CASSLGGIDGYTF.

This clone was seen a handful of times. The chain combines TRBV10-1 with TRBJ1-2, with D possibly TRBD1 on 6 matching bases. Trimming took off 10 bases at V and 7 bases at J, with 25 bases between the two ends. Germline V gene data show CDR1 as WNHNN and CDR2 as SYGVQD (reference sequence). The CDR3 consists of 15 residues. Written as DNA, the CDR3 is TGCGCCACCCTAGGGGGGGCACCCAGGGGAGGTGGCTACACCTTC. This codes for CATLGGAPRGGGYTF.

CDR3 protein: CASSFSGRNTGELFF. CDR3 in DNA: TGTGCCAGCAGCTTTAGCGGGAGGAACACCGGGGAGCTGTTTTTT. This chain joins TRBV5-6 and TRBJ2-2, with 9 bases aligning to TRBD2. The ends lost 2 bases at V and 1 base at J; junction bases unmatched: 0. The CDR3 covers 15 residues. CDR1 is SGHDT and CDR2 is YYEEEE in the germline V gene.

CDR3 loop: CATGPGGNEQFF. The CDR3 region has the DNA TGTGCCACCGGTCCAGGAGGCAATGAGCAGTTCTTC. V and J are TRBV6-5 and TRBJ2-1; D might be TRBD2 (5 bases). The V and J ends lost 10 bases and 6 bases respectively, with 13 bases between them. Germline loops: CDR1 MNHEY, CDR2 SVGAGI. The CDR3 contains 12 residues.

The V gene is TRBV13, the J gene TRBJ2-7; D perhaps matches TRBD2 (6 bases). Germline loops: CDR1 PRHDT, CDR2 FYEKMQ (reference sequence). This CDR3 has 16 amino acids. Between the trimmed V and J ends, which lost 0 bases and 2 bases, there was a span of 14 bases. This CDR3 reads CASSLGRGGMAYEQYF. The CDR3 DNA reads TGTGCCAGCAGCTTAGGTAGAGGCGGGATGGCCTACGAGCAGTACTTC. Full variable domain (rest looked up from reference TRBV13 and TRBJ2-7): AAGVIQSPRHLIKEKRETATLKCYPIPRHDTVYWYQQGPGQDPQFLISFYEKMQSDKGSIPDRFSAQQFSDYHSELNMSSLELGDSALYFCASSLGRGGMAYEQYFGPGTRLTVT.

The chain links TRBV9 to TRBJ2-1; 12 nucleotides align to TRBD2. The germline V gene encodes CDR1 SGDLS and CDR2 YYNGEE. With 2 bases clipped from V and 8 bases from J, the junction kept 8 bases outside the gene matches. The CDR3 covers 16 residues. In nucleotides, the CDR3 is TGTGCCAGCAGCGTCGGTCCTAGCGGGGGGGCCCATGAGCAGTTCTTC. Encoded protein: CASSVGPSGGAHEQFF.

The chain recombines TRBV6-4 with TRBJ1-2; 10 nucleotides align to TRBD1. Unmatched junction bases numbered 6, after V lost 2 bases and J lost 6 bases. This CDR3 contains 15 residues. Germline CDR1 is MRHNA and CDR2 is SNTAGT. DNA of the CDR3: TGTGCCAGCAGTGACGAGGGACAGGGGTTAGATGGCTACACCTTC. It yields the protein CASSDEGQGLDGYTF.